This T cell receptor (beta chain) was documented in a study of shared clonotypes between healthy human individuals. Whole-study context: A donor's plate count was three for CD4 naive and three for CD4 memory; CD8 naive had two and CD8 memory one.

About this clone itself: Its antigen is not identified.

Clones were read by immunoSEQ multiplex PCR, and TCRdb kept only the in-frame ones, dropping some. In the table there are millions of clones, more than 80% of which are singletons. The study, taken as a whole, reports: Non-shared clonotypes showed lower generation probabilities than clonotypes common to all four donors. Blood was the sole source, and tissue repertoires probably differ.

All donors qualified as healthy HIV-negative adults and had experienced no recent acute infections or vaccinations. The sequence came from a man in his late teens or twenties in good health. Sequenced material: naive CD4+ T cells sorted from blood. Subset defined: CD45RA+ positively selected.

CDR3 sequence: CASRNQGAANYGYTF. CDR3 coding DNA: TGTGCCAGTAGGAATCAGGGGGCTGCTAACTATGGCTACACCTTC. The chain uses TRBV19 and TRBJ1-2; TRBD1 agrees at 8 bases. Trimming cost V 6 bases and J 0 bases; bases outside gene matches: 6. This CDR3 is 15 amino acids long. Germline V gene lookup returns CDR1 LNHDA and CDR2 SQIVND (reference sequence).